A selection of T cell receptor beta chains follows, all from one sample in a study of blood T cell repertoires in COVID-19. The table came from immunoSEQ multiplex PCR; TCRdb's copy has only in-frame clones and leaves some out. Here the sample spans a few hundred thousand clones, 75% to 90% being singletons. Sequencing used PBMCs or T cells enriched from blood (not recorded which). These receptors came from a man aged 18 to 35 who had recovered from COVID-19. CDR3s include the opening cysteine and the closing phenylalanine or tryptophan. D genes are given only for firm matches. Expanded clones get a size class; other rows say once, few or many, or leave the size out.

TRBJ1-2,TRBV7-8,.,.,CASSVRVLGDYTF,TGTGCCAGCAGCGTGAGAGTTCTGGGAGACTACACCTTC
TRBJ1-2,TRBV15,.,.,CATSRDAGGAGGYTF,TGTGCCACCAGCAGAGATGCGGGGGGCGCGGGGGGCTACACCTTC
TRBJ1-5,TRBV2,.,.,CASKKETASNQPQHF,TGTGCCAGCAAGAAGGAGACAGCTAGCAATCAGCCCCAGCATTTT
TRBJ1-1,TRBV30,TRBD1,.,CAWNPQGAQANTEAFF,TGTGCCTGGAACCCGCAGGGGGCCCAAGCGAACACTGAAGCTTTCTTT
TRBJ1-5,TRBV12-3/TRBV12-4,.,.,CASSLRGLEAQHF,TGTGCCAGCAGTTTAAGGGGTCTTGAGGCCCAGCATTTT
TRBJ1-2,TRBV27,.,once,CASSLGGERGYGYTF,TGTGCCAGCAGTCTGGGGGGGGAAAGGGGCTATGGCTACACCTTC
TRBJ1-2,TRBV2,.,.,CASSEGGVNYGYTF,TGTGCCAGCAGTGAAGGCGGGGTTAACTATGGCTACACCTTC
TRBJ2-7,TRBV19,.,.,CASSFEGPNEQYF,TGTGCCAGTAGTTTCGAGGGTCCCAACGAGCAGTACTTC
TRBJ2-1,TRBV7-9,TRBD1,.,CASSLRQGALLLQIGQFF,TGTGCCAGCAGCTTAAGGCAGGGGGCGCTTCTTTTGCAGATTGGGCAGTTCTTC
TRBJ1-1,TRBV19,.,.,CASRRTGSLNPTEAFF,TGTGCCAGTAGACGAACAGGGAGTTTAAATCCAACTGAAGCTTTCTTT
TRBJ2-3,TRBV24-1,.,.,CATGRDGRQYF,TGTGCCACCGGGCGGGACGGAAGGCAGTATTTT
TRBJ1-2,TRBV5-5,.,.,CASSFTLTPNYGYTF,TGTGCCAGCAGCTTCACACTAACTCCTAACTATGGCTACACCTTC
TRBJ2-1,TRBV7-2,TRBD2,.,CASSLELAVYNEQFF,TGTGCCAGCAGCTTAGAACTAGCGGTCTACAATGAGCAGTTCTTC
TRBJ2-6,TRBV6-1,TRBD2,.,CASSESLAGVGGANVLTF,TGTGCCAGCAGTGAATCGCTAGCGGGAGTGGGTGGGGCCAACGTCCTGACTTTC
TRBJ1-2,TRBV6-5,.,.,CASTKVRSGYTF,TGTGCCAGCACCAAAGTACGTAGCGGCTACACCTTC
TRBJ2-7,TRBV30,TRBD1,once,CAWSPNRGEQYF,TGTGCCTGGAGTCCGAACAGGGGTGAGCAGTACTTC
TRBJ2-3,TRBV9,TRBD2,.,CASSATLADRGSTDTQYF,TGTGCCAGCAGCGCGACTCTAGCGGACCGGGGAAGCACAGATACGCAGTATTTT
TRBJ2-5,TRBV19,TRBD2,.,CASSSALGLAGGLGETQYF,TGTGCCAGTAGTTCCGCGCTTGGACTAGCGGGAGGGCTGGGGGAGACCCAGTACTTC
TRBJ2-3,TRBV10-3,TRBD2,.,CAISESASGRTDTQYF,TGTGCCATCAGTGAGTCGGCCAGCGGGAGGACGGATACGCAGTATTTT
TRBJ1-5,TRBV7-9,.,.,CASSSADNQPQHF,TGTGCCAGCAGCTCGGCGGACAATCAGCCCCAGCATTTT
TRBJ1-1,TRBV7-9,.,few,CASSQNRVDTEAFF,TGTGCCAGCAGCCAAAACAGGGTGGACACTGAAGCTTTCTTT
TRBJ2-5,TRBV29-1,TRBD1,.,CSPPMDRAGEETQYF,TGCAGCCCACCAATGGACAGGGCTGGTGAGGAGACCCAGTACTTC
TRBJ1-2,TRBV7-9,.,.,CASSPPGHRVYGYTF,TGTGCCAGCAGCCCACCGGGACACCGAGTCTATGGCTACACCTTC
TRBJ2-1,TRBV7-9,TRBD2,.,CASSPSGVSYNEQFF,TGTGCCAGCAGCCCTAGCGGGGTCTCCTACAATGAGCAGTTCTTC
TRBJ2-7,TRBV7-2,TRBD1,.,CASSLYTGGYEQYF,TGTGCCAGCAGCTTATATACAGGGGGGTACGAGCAGTACTTC
TRBJ1-1,TRBV5-5,.,.,CASSLVRGPTEAFF,TGTGCCAGCAGCTTGGTTCGGGGTCCCACTGAAGCTTTCTTT
TRBJ2-7,TRBV3-1/TRBV3-2,.,.,CASSQGLGYEQYF,TGTGCCAGCAGCCAAGGACTAGGCTACGAGCAGTACTTC
TRBJ1-2,TRBV6-5,.,.,CASRMTANYGYTF,TGTGCCAGCAGAATGACAGCTAACTATGGCTACACCTTC
TRBJ2-1,TRBV19,.,.,CASSIDQGRGTFGQFF,TGTGCCAGTAGTATAGATCAGGGCAGGGGGACTTTCGGGCAGTTCTTC
TRBJ2-7,TRBV5-4,TRBD2,.,CASSSTSGPLGEQYF,TGTGCCAGCAGCTCGACTAGCGGACCCCTCGGGGAGCAGTACTTC
TRBJ2-7,TRBV27,.,once,CASSFDRTTYEQYF,TGTGCCAGCAGTTTCGACAGAACTACCTACGAGCAGTACTTC